These 21 T cell receptor beta chains originate from one sample sequenced in a study of cytomegalovirus exposure and HLA in healthy donors. Assay used: immunoSEQ multiplex PCR; TCRdb lists only in-frame clones, some missing. This table holds 240,000 or so clones, approximately 84% found once. Input material: PBMCs. The source is a woman in her twenties or thirties in good health and CMV-seropositive.

The chain joins TRBV5-1 to TRBJ1-4; D might be TRBD1 (6 bases). Trimming pared 4 bases from V and 2 bases from J, leaving 12 bases between. CDR3 size: 15 residues. Germline V gene sequence: CDR1 SGHRS, CDR2 YFSETQ. CDR3 DNA sequence: TGCGCCAGCAGCGTTGGCCAGGGGACTAATGAAAAACTGTTTTTT. It encodes CASSVGQGTNEKLFF.

This clone was seen just once. This chain connects TRBV6-6 to TRBJ2-1, with 10 bases matching TRBD2. The CDR3 loop spans 15 amino acids. CDR1 MNHNY and CDR2 SVGAGI come from the germline V gene (reference sequence). V lost 6 bases and J lost 4; bases outside the gene matches: 6. In DNA form, the CDR3 reads TGTGCCAGCAGCCTCGCAGCGGGAGGGTACAATGAGCAGTTCTTC. It specifies CASSLAAGGYNEQFF.

This rearrangement joins TRBV9 to TRBJ2-3, with a tentative D call TRBD2 (5 bases). Trimming removed 1 base from V and 1 base from J, with 10 bases in between. The CDR3 length is 15 residues. In germline, CDR1 is SGDLS, CDR2 YYNGEE. CDR3 DNA sequence: TGTGCCAGCAGCGTAAGATACGGGGGCACAGATACGCAGTATTTT. Translation: CASSVRYGGTDTQYF.

The gene calls are TRBV27 and TRBJ2-7; TRBD2 matches at 7 bases. Germline CDR1 is MNHEY and CDR2 is SMNVEV (reference sequence). After removal of 0 bases from V and 2 bases from J, the junction contained 1 base not matched to a gene. The CDR3 loop spans 14 amino acids. The CDR3 region is CASSLSGTTYEQYF. The DNA of the CDR3 is TGTGCCAGCAGTTTATCAGGGACTACCTACGAGCAGTACTTC.

This clone was seen only a few times. The CDR3 DNA reads TGTGCCAGCAGGACCACCGGGACTAGCGGGAGACGCAATGAGCAGTTCTTC. Protein sequence: CASRTTGTSGRRNEQFF. The chain joins TRBV28 to TRBJ2-1; TRBD2 aligns across 14 bases. Germline-derived CDR1 and CDR2 are MDHEN and SYDVKM. This CDR3 spans 17 amino acids. V lost 6 bases to trimming and J lost 6 bases; unmatched junction nucleotides: 10.

The chain recombines TRBV10-2 with TRBJ2-1; 11 bases fit TRBD2. This CDR3 contains 15 residues. V lost 5 bases and J lost 1; bases outside the gene matches: 1. Germline lookup yields CDR1 WSHSY and CDR2 SAAADI. The CDR3 DNA is TGCGCCAGCAGTCCTAGCGGGGGGTCCTACAATGAGCAGTTCTTC. It translates to CASSPSGGSYNEQFF.

The V gene is TRBV27, the J gene TRBJ2-2, with D perhaps TRBD1 (5 bases). Germline V lookup: CDR1 MNHEY, CDR2 SMNVEV (reference sequence). The CDR3 runs to 15 residues. Between the trimmed V and J ends, which lost 0 bases and 6 bases, there was a span of 11 bases. CDR3 DNA: TGTGCCAGCAGTTTATCGGCGGACATCTCCGGGGAGCTGTTTTTT. This encodes CASSLSADISGELFF.

V is TRBV5-4 and J is TRBJ2-7; 10 bases agree with TRBD2. V shed 3 bases and J 2 bases; nucleotides not matched to a gene: 8. CDR1 and CDR2 (germline): SGHNT, YYREEE (reference sequence). This CDR3 region has 16 residues. The CDR3 bases are TGTGCCAGCAGCTCGACTTCGACTAGCGGGCCCTACGAGCAGTACTTC. Its protein is CASSSTSTSGPYEQYF. The full variable domain, rest sourced from reference TRBV5-4 and TRBJ2-7, is ETGVTQSPTHLIKTRGQQVTLRCSSQSGHNTVSWYQQALGQGPQFIFQYYREEENGRGNFPPRFSGLQFPNYSSELNVNALELDDSALYLCASSSTSTSGPYEQYFGPGTRLTVT.

This clone was observed a handful of times. This chain joins TRBV15 and TRBJ2-2; D is possibly TRBD1 (5 bases). The CDR3 length is 15 residues. V dropped 4 bases and J dropped 1 base, with 10 bases sitting between them. Germline V gene data show CDR1 as LNHNV and CDR2 as YYDKDF (reference sequence). The CDR3 bases are TGTGCCACCAGCAAGGGCCAGGGGAACACCGGGGAGCTGTTTTTT. Translation: CATSKGQGNTGELFF.

The chain carries TRBV19 and TRBJ2-5; 10 bases are a match to TRBD2. Germline CDR1 reads LNHDA; CDR2 reads SQIVND (reference sequence). Trimming removed 4 bases from V and 9 bases from J; junction bases left unmatched: 8. The CDR3 has 14 amino acids. This chain's CDR3 is CASSTLAGPMAQYF. CDR3 in DNA: TGTGCCAGTAGTACACTAGCGGGGCCAATGGCCCAGTACTTC. The complete variable domain, with remaining parts taken from reference TRBV19 and TRBJ2-5, reads DGGITQSPKYLFRKEGQNVTLSCEQNLNHDAMYWYRQDPGQGLRLIYYSQIVNDFQKGDIAEGYSVSREKKESFPLTVTSAQKNPTAFYLCASSTLAGPMAQYFGPGTRLLVL.

J is TRBJ1-5 and V is TRBV7-6; D might be TRBD1 (6 bases). CDR1 is SGHVS, CDR2 FNYEAQ, per germline. This CDR3 spans 17 amino acids. V lost 3 bases to trimming and J lost 0 bases, with 15 bases between them. The CDR3 nucleotides are TGTGCCAGCAGCTTGGGTCCAGGACAGAATAGCAATCAGCCCCAGCATTTT. Translated, it gives CASSLGPGQNSNQPQHF. Using reference TRBV7-6 and TRBJ1-5 for the parts outside the CDR3, the full variable domain is GAGVSQSPRYKVTKRGQDVALRCDPISGHVSLYWYRQALGQGPEFLTYFNYEAQQDKSGLPNDRFSAERPEGSISTLTIQRTEQRDSAMYRCASSLGPGQNSNQPQHFGDGTRLSIL.

This clone has more than one count but fewer than ten. This chain joins TRBV29-1 and TRBJ2-7; 7 bases are shared with TRBD1. The V gene's germline CDR1 is SQVTM and CDR2 ANQGSEA. This CDR3 comprises 14 residues. Unmatched junction bases numbered 8, after V lost 5 bases and J lost 1 base. The CDR3 region is CSVSKDRTSYEQYF. In nucleotides, the CDR3 is TGCAGCGTTTCAAAGGACAGGACATCCTACGAGCAGTACTTC.

The chain uses TRBV9 and TRBJ2-3; possibly TRBD2 for D (5 bases). The CDR3 spans 16 residues. V was trimmed by 3 bases and J by 0 bases, leaving 14 bases between them. Germline V CDR1 and CDR2: SGDLS, YYNGEE. DNA for the CDR3: TGTGCCAGCAGCGGACGAGCGGTACCAAGCACAGATACGCAGTATTTT. Its translation: CASSGRAVPSTDTQYF. The whole variable domain, remainder taken from reference TRBV9 and TRBJ2-3, is DSGVTQTPKHLITATGQRVTLRCSPRSGDLSVYWYQQSLDQGLQFLIQYYNGEERAKGNILERFSAQQFPDLHSELNLSSLELGDSALYFCASSGRAVPSTDTQYFGPGTRLTVL.

The rearrangement links TRBV7-9 to TRBJ2-4, with 7 nucleotides matching TRBD2. The trim removed 5 bases at V and 4 bases at J, leaving 5 bases unmatched. The CDR3 contains 14 residues. CDR1 is SEHNR, CDR2 FQNEAQ, per germline (reference sequence). This CDR3 is CASSRTSSKNIQYF. The CDR3 nucleotides read TGTGCCAGCAGCCGGACTAGTTCTAAAAACATTCAGTACTTC.

DNA for the CDR3: TGTGCCAGTACCATATCGGGCGGCAGGGGAGAAGCTTTCTTT. The encoded protein is CASTISGGRGEAFF. This chain joins TRBV19 and TRBJ1-1; D is perhaps TRBD1 (6 bases). Trimming left V 7 bases short and J 8 bases short, with 20 bases between. Germline V gives CDR1 LNHDA, CDR2 SQIVND (reference sequence). This CDR3 spans 14 amino acids.

V is TRBV7-8 and J is TRBJ2-7; D possibly corresponds to TRBD2 (5 bases). The germline gives CDR1 SGHVS, CDR2 FQNEAQ. The CDR3 length is 14 residues. V was cut by 1 base and J by 3 bases, with 10 bases left in between. CDR3 DNA: TGTGCCAGCAGCTTAGGGCGGGCTTACTACGAGCAGTACTTC. It encodes CASSLGRAYYEQYF.

The chain recombines TRBV29-1 with TRBJ2-1, with D possibly being TRBD2 (6 bases). CDR3 size: 15 residues. Trimming left V 5 bases short and J 0 bases short, with 14 bases between. The germline V gene has CDR1 SQVTM and CDR2 ANQGSEA. The CDR3 DNA sequence: TGCAGCGTTCTAGGGACTTTCAGCTCCTACAATGAGCAGTTCTTC. This gives the protein CSVLGTFSSYNEQFF.

This clone has just one count. CDR3 DNA: TGTGCCAGCAGCTTAACTAGCGGGGGGAGGCACGAGCAGTACTTC. Amino acids: CASSLTSGGRHEQYF. J is TRBJ2-7 and V is TRBV11-3, with 12 nucleotides matching TRBD2. V gave up 2 bases and J gave up 5 bases; unmatched junction bases: 4. CDR1 and CDR2 from the germline V gene are SGHNT and YENEEA. CDR3 length equals 15 residues.

The genes are TRBV4-2 and TRBJ2-3, with 7 bases identical to TRBD2. The trim removed 4 bases at V and 0 bases at J, leaving 1 base unmatched. The CDR3 runs 14 residues. Germline CDR1 reads LGHNA; CDR2 reads YNFKEQ. The CDR3 nucleotides read TGTGCCAGCAGCCTTAGCGGGAGCACAGATACGCAGTATTTT. It is translated as CASSLSGSTDTQYF.

This rearrangement joins TRBV5-8 to TRBJ1-1; a possible D gene is TRBD1 (5 bases). Trimming stripped 4 bases from V and 0 bases from J, with 16 bases between. Germline-derived CDR1 and CDR2 are SGHTS and YDEGEE. The CDR3 runs 16 residues. The CDR3 DNA is TGTGCCAGCAGCCCTGGTAGGGGCACCATGAACACTGAAGCTTTCTTT. Amino acids: CASSPGRGTMNTEAFF.

The chain is built from TRBV6-6 and TRBJ2-5, with 8 nucleotides matching TRBD1. The germline V gene encodes CDR1 MNHNY and CDR2 SVGAGI (reference sequence). This CDR3 is built from 16 residues. V lost 2 bases, J lost 1 base, and 6 bases stayed unmatched. The CDR3 loop reads CASSYPKDRGQETQYF. For the CDR3, the DNA is TGTGCCAGCAGTTACCCCAAAGACAGGGGCCAAGAGACCCAGTACTTC.